One and the same sample provided the 23 T cell receptor beta chains below, sequenced in a study of T cell repertoires in cytomegalovirus infection. TCRdb redid the calling of the reads with MiXCR, one entry per CDR3 protein. The sample has some 150,000 distinct CDR3 sequences, roughly a quarter seen once. Sequencing was carried out using PBMCs. The receptors originated from a human donor in good health (CMV status not recorded). Some clones in this sample may be carry-over from other donors' samples.

The rearrangement uses TRBV7-2 and TRBJ2-7; 8 bases are shared with TRBD1. V lost 4 bases and J lost 3; bases outside the gene matches: 5. Germline V gene sequence: CDR1 SGHTA, CDR2 FQGNSA. The CDR3 is 14 amino acids. For the CDR3, the DNA is TGTGCCAGCAGCTGGACAGGGAACGACTACGAGCAGTACTTC. Protein sequence: CASSWTGNDYEQYF.

In this sample, this clonotype turned up many times. In nucleotides, the CDR3 is TGTGCCAGCACCTTAGGGGAGCGGGGGGCCTACGAGCAGTACTTC. This gives the protein CASTLGERGAYEQYF. The V gene is TRBV12-3 or TRBV12-4, the J gene TRBJ2-7, with 9 bases lining up with TRBD2. Germline trimming cut 7 bases from V and 2 bases from J; bases unmatched to any gene: 9. This CDR3 has 15 residues.

This rearrangement joins TRBV28 to TRBJ2-3; 11 positions agree with TRBD2. The CDR3 is 16 residues long. Germline-derived CDR1 and CDR2 are MDHEN and SYDVKM. V trimming: 6 bases; J trimming: 1 base; junction bases outside the gene matches: 6. The CDR3 DNA follows: TGTGCCAGCAGACCTACTAGCGGGGGCCGCACAGATACGCAGTATTTT. Its translation is CASRPTSGGRTDTQYF. Based on the CDR3 plus reference TRBV28 and TRBJ2-3, the full variable domain is DVKVTQSSRYLVKRTGEKVFLECVQDMDHENMFWYRQDPGLGLRLIYFSYDVKMKEKGDIPEGYSVSREKKERFSLILESASTNQTSMYLCASRPTSGGRTDTQYFGPGTRLTVL.

This clonotype was counted many times. J is TRBJ1-5 and V is TRBV4-1, with TRBD1 matching over 7 bases. Germline CDR1 MGHRA, CDR2 YSYEKL. The V segment lost 3 bases and the J segment 2 bases; nucleotides outside the gene matches: 1. The CDR3 is 14 amino acids. The DNA of the CDR3 is TGCGCCAGCAGCCACGGACAGGGCAATCAGCCCCAGCATTTT. This translates into CASSHGQGNQPQHF.

This rearrangement joins TRBV20-1 to TRBJ2-7, with D possibly TRBD2 on 6 matching bases. The CDR3 has 15 amino acids. Germline V CDR1 and CDR2: DFQATT, SNEGSKA (reference sequence). Trimming cost V 0 bases and J 1 base, with 13 bases left between them. The CDR3 bases are TGCAGTGCTAGAGATCCGTGGGGGGATTCCTACGAGCAGTACTTC. Residues: CSARDPWGDSYEQYF.

The CDR3 DNA sequence: TGTGCCAGCAGCTTGGCTCCTTTACTAGCGGGGAAAAAGACCCAGTACTTC. Encoded protein: CASSLAPLLAGKKTQYF. V usage is TRBV5-6 and J usage is TRBJ2-5; 10 bases agree with TRBD2. V was pared by 0 bases and J by 6 bases, with 11 bases of the junction left unmatched. The CDR3 totals 17 residues. CDR1 and CDR2 from the germline V gene are SGHDT and YYEEEE.

This clonotype was seen only a few times. The chain recombines TRBV11-2 with TRBJ2-3; D gene uncertain. This CDR3 is 13 amino acids long. Germline-derived CDR1 and CDR2 are SGHAT and FQNNGV. V shed 0 bases and J shed 7 bases, with 8 bases lying between them. Here the CDR3 reads CASSLEGRNTQYF. The DNA of the CDR3 is TGTGCCAGCAGCTTAGAAGGCAGAAATACGCAGTATTTT. Variable domain in full (rest from reference TRBV11-2 and TRBJ2-3): EAGVAQSPRYKIIEKRQSVAFWCNPISGHATLYWYQQILGQGPKLLIQFQNNGVVDDSQLPKDRFSAERLKGVDSTLKIQPAKLEDSAVYLCASSLEGRNTQYFGPGTRLTVL.

The chain couples TRBV20-1 to TRBJ2-3; D gene ambiguous. CDR3 length equals 15 residues. Trimming cost V 0 bases and J 0 bases, with 10 bases left between them. Germline lookup yields CDR1 DFQATT and CDR2 SNEGSKA (reference sequence). The CDR3 DNA sequence: TGCAGTGCTAGAGATCGTGAAAGGAGCACAGATACGCAGTATTTT. Amino acid sequence: CSARDRERSTDTQYF.

The gene calls are TRBV7-6 and TRBJ2-1; D perhaps matches TRBD2 (6 bases). This CDR3 has 16 amino acids. V shed 1 base and J shed 1 base, with 11 bases lying between them. Germline loops: CDR1 SGHVS, CDR2 FNYEAQ. CDR3 DNA: TGTGCCAGCAGCTTAGGTATTAGCGGATCCTACAATGAGCAGTTCTTC. Amino acids: CASSLGISGSYNEQFF. Full variable domain (missing parts from reference TRBV7-6 and TRBJ2-1): GAGVSQSPRYKVTKRGQDVALRCDPISGHVSLYWYRQALGQGPEFLTYFNYEAQQDKSGLPNDRFSAERPEGSISTLTIQRTEQRDSAMYRCASSLGISGSYNEQFFGPGTRLTVL.

This clonotype was counted only a few times. This chain uses TRBV18 with TRBJ1-1; D gene ambiguous. The germline V gene encodes CDR1 KGHSH and CDR2 LQKENI. The V and J ends lost 4 bases and 4 bases respectively, with 13 bases between them. This CDR3 has 14 residues. The CDR3 nucleotides are TGTGCCAGCTCACGCACACCTCCGACCACTGAAGCTTTCTTT. Residues: CASSRTPPTTEAFF.

The V and J genes are TRBV30 and TRBJ1-2; D uncertain. V lost 4 bases to trimming and J lost 3 bases, with 9 bases between them. This CDR3 region has 12 residues. From germline, CDR1 is GTSNPN and CDR2 SVGIG (reference sequence). CDR3: CAWTTRDYGYTF. The CDR3 nucleotides are TGTGCCTGGACAACGAGGGACTATGGCTACACCTTC. The complete variable domain, with remaining parts taken from reference TRBV30 and TRBJ1-2, reads SQTIHQWPATLVQPVGSPLSLECTVEGTSNPNLYWYRQAAGRGLQLLFYSVGIGQISSEVPQNLSASRPQDRQFILSSKKLLLSDSGFYLCAWTTRDYGYTFGSGTRLTVV.

This chain uses TRBV28 with TRBJ2-7, with 7 bases fitting TRBD1. Per germline, CDR1 MDHEN and CDR2 SYDVKM. V lost 8 bases to trimming and J lost 2 bases; unmatched junction nucleotides: 9. CDR3 length: 14 amino acids. The CDR3 sequence is CASAGQTGPYEQYF. CDR3 coding DNA: TGTGCCAGCGCGGGCCAGACAGGGCCCTACGAGCAGTACTTC.

This clonotype appeared a few times. This chain links TRBV12-3 or TRBV12-4 with TRBJ2-7, with 8 positions matching TRBD2. This CDR3 spans 16 amino acids. Losses at the gene ends were 0 bases for V and 2 bases for J; bases not matched to a gene: 6. The CDR3 loop is CASSLALGLETYEQYF. DNA for the CDR3: TGTGCCAGCAGTTTAGCGCTGGGACTAGAGACCTACGAGCAGTACTTC.

This sequence joins TRBV20-1 and TRBJ2-6; D call uncertain. The germline V and J ends were trimmed by 2 bases and 1 base, with 12 bases remaining between them. The CDR3 runs 16 residues. CDR1 is DFQATT and CDR2 is SNEGSKA in the germline V gene (reference sequence). CDR3 region: CSARKPRRSGANVLTF. The CDR3 DNA reads TGCAGTGCTAGAAAGCCCCGGCGGTCTGGGGCCAACGTCCTGACTTTC.

The chain combines TRBV19 with TRBJ2-6; TRBD1 aligns across 10 bases. This CDR3 region has 15 residues. J was trimmed by 3 bases and V by 9 bases; bases with no gene match: 5. Germline loops: CDR1 LNHDA, CDR2 SQIVND (reference sequence). The CDR3 sequence: CASRTGGSGANVLTF. DNA for the CDR3: TGTGCCAGCAGGACAGGGGGTAGTGGGGCCAACGTCCTGACTTTC.

The chain carries TRBV12-5 and TRBJ1-5; D ambiguous. Trimming took 6 bases from V and 7 from J, leaving 7 bases between them. The CDR3 extends over 11 amino acids. The germline gives CDR1 LGHNT, CDR2 FRNRAP. This chain's CDR3 is CASGVYQPQHF. CDR3 nucleotide sequence: TGTGCTAGTGGGGTTTACCAGCCCCAGCATTTT.

This chain uses TRBV28 with TRBJ1-6; no clear D gene. The CDR3 spans 14 residues. V gave up 6 bases and J gave up 10 bases, with 16 bases separating them. CDR1 and CDR2 (germline): MDHEN, SYDVKM. The CDR3 protein is CASRSSGIISPLHF. In DNA form, the CDR3 reads TGTGCCAGCAGATCCTCCGGGATTATATCACCCCTCCACTTT. Supplemented by reference TRBV28 and TRBJ1-6, the full variable domain reads DVKVTQSSRYLVKRTGEKVFLECVQDMDHENMFWYRQDPGLGLRLIYFSYDVKMKEKGDIPEGYSVSREKKERFSLILESASTNQTSMYLCASRSSGIISPLHFGNGTRLTVT.

V gene TRBV7-9 combines with J gene TRBJ1-1; no clear D. CDR1 is SEHNR and CDR2 is FQNEAQ in the germline V gene (reference sequence). Trimming removed 1 base from V and 3 bases from J, with 9 bases in between. The CDR3 loop spans 14 amino acids. The CDR3, as DNA: TGTGCCAGCAGCTTAGAGGTCCAAGACACTGAAGCTTTCTTT. As protein: CASSLEVQDTEAFF.

The V gene is TRBV14, the J gene TRBJ2-4; D is possibly TRBD2 (5 bases). V lost 4 bases, J lost 6 bases, and 10 bases lay in between. The length of the CDR3 is 13 residues. Germline lookup yields CDR1 SGHDN and CDR2 FVKESK. CDR3 in DNA: TGTGCCAGCAGCCCCCGGACTGGAAACATTCAGTACTTC. The encoded protein is CASSPRTGNIQYF.

This clonotype was seen more than once but under ten times. This chain uses TRBV4-3 with TRBJ2-7; 9 bases match TRBD2. Germline CDR1 reads LGHNA; CDR2 reads YSLEER. The CDR3 contains 16 residues. J lost 5 bases, V lost 0 bases, and 8 bases had no gene match. The chain's CDR3 is CASSQEGGGRAHEQYF. The DNA of the CDR3 is TGCGCCAGCAGCCAAGAAGGTGGCGGGAGGGCCCACGAGCAGTACTTC.

This clonotype was seen many times. The rearrangement links TRBV12-3 or TRBV12-4 to TRBJ2-5; TRBD2 agrees at 10 bases. This CDR3 contains 14 residues. J lost 7 bases, V lost 5 bases, and 7 bases had no gene match. CDR3 region: CASSQIAGGGTQYF. CDR3 nucleotide sequence: TGTGCCAGCAGTCAAATAGCGGGGGGTGGGACCCAGTACTTC.

This clonotype was seen a handful of times. The chain has TRBV6-5 and TRBJ2-7, with unresolved D. V was cut by 5 bases and J by 3 bases, with 14 bases left in between. CDR3 length: 14 amino acids. CDR1 and CDR2 from the germline V gene are MNHEY and SVGAGI. The DNA for the CDR3 is TGTGCCAGCAGTGACCGGACCTGGGTCTACGAGCAGTACTTC. This gives the protein CASSDRTWVYEQYF.

The rearrangement links TRBV20-1 to TRBJ2-3; TRBD2 aligns across 10 bases. CDR3 length equals 16 residues. Germline V gene data show CDR1 as DFQATT and CDR2 as SNEGSKA (reference sequence). The junction had 11 bases not matched to a gene; V was cut back by 4 bases and J by 4 bases. The DNA for the CDR3 is TGCAGTGCTAAACCTGCGTCTAGCGGGGGCGCAGATACGCAGTATTTT. Protein sequence: CSAKPASSGGADTQYF.